This TCR beta chain emerged from a study of blood T cell repertoires in COVID-19. Study in general: Sites across the United States, Italy and Spain contributed samples from acute and convalescent COVID-19. PBMCs, B-cell-depleted T cells, or T cells were the source of the cDNA or gDNA that made up the material.

The CDR3 loop spans 14 amino acids. In germline, CDR1 is MDHEN, CDR2 SYDVKM. The junction had 8 bases not matched to a gene; V was cut back by 5 bases and J by 8 bases. Seattle patient enrollment occurred during active infection, with longitudinal follow-up thereafter. Per the original data handling: The assay estimated nucleated cells by amplifying reference gene primers. The assay was immunoSEQ multiplex PCR, and TCRdb's table has in-frame clones only and misses some. That table is the source of V, J and clone size, and D and trimming were worked out from the DNA. The sample consists of about 250,000 clones, more than 75% of them appearing once.

Sequences were obtained from peripheral blood. The V and J genes are TRBV28 and TRBJ1-4; 7 nucleotides match TRBD1. The TCR was taken from an elderly woman with COVID-19, enrolled during active disease. The DNA of the CDR3 is TGTGCCAGCAGTAGGGGGGACAGTAAAGAAAAACTGTTTTTT. Translating it yields CASSRGDSKEKLFF.